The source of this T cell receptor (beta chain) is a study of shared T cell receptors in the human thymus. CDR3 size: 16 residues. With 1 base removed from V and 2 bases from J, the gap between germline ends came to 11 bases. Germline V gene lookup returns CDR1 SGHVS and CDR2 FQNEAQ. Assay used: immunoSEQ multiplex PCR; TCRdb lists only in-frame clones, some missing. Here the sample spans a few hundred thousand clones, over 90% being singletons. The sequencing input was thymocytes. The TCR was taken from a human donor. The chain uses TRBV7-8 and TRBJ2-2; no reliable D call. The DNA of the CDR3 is TGTGCCAGCAGCTTAGGGTTTGTCCGTAACACCGGGGAGCTGTTTTTT. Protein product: CASSLGFVRNTGELFF.